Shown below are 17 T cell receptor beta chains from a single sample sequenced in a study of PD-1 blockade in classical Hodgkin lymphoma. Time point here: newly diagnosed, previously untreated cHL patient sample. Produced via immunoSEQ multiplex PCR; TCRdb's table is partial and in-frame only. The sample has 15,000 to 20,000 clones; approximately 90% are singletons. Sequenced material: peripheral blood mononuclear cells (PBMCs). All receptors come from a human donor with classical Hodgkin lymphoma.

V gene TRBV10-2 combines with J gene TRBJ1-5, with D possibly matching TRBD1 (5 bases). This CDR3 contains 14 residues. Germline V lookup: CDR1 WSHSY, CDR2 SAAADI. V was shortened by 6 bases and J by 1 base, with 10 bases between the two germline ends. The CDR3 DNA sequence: TGCGCCAGCAGCCTGGGGGGGAGCAATCAGCCCCAGCATTTT. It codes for CASSLGGSNQPQHF.

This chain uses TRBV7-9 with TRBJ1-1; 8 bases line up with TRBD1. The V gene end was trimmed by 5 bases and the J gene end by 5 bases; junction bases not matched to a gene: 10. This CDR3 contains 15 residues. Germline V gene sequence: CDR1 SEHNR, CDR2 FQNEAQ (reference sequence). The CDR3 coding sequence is TGTGCCAGCAGCCAAGGACAGGGAATAGCAACTGAAGCTTTCTTT. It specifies CASSQGQGIATEAFF.

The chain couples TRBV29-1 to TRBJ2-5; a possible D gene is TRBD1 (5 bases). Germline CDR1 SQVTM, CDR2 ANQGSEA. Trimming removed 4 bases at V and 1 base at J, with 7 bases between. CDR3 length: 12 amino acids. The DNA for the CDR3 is TGCAGCGTTGTGCAGGGCCAAGAGACCCAGTACTTC. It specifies CSVVQGQETQYF.

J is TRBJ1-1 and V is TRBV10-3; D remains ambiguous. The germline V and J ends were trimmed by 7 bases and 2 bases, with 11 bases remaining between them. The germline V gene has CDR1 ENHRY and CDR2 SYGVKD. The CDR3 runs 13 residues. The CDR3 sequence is CAIKPTENTEAFF. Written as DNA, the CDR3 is TGTGCCATCAAGCCGACGGAAAACACTGAAGCTTTCTTT.

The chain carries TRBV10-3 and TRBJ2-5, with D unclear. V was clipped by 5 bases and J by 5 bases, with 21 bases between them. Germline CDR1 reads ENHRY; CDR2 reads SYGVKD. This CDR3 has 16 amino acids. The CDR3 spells CAISQPEMSGLETQYF. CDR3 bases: TGTGCCATCAGTCAACCCGAGATGTCTGGTTTGGAGACCCAGTACTTC.

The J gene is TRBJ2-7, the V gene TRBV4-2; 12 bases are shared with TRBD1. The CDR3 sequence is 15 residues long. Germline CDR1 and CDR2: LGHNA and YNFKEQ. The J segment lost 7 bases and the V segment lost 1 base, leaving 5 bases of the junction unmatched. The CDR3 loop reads CASSQVGTGGAEQYF. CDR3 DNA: TGTGCCAGCAGCCAAGTTGGGACAGGGGGCGCGGAGCAGTACTTC.

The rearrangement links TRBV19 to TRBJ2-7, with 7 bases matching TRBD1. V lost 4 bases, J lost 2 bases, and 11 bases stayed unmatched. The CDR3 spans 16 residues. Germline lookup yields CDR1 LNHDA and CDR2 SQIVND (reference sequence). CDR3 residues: CASSKLATGITYEQYF. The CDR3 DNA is TGTGCCAGTAGTAAGCTCGCGACAGGGATCACCTACGAGCAGTACTTC.

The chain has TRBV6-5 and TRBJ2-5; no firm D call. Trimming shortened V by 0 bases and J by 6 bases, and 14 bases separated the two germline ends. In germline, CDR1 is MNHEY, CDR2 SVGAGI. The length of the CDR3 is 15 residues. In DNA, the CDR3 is TGTGCCAGCAGTTACTCGGGGAAGGTGAGACAGACCCAGTACTTC. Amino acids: CASSYSGKVRQTQYF.

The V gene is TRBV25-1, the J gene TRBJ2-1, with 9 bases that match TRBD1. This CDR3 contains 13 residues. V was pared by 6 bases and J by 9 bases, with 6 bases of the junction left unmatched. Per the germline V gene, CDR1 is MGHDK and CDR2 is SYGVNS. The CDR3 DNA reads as TGTGCCAGCAGCGGTGACAGGGGGGGTGAGCAGTTCTTC. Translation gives CASSGDRGGEQFF.

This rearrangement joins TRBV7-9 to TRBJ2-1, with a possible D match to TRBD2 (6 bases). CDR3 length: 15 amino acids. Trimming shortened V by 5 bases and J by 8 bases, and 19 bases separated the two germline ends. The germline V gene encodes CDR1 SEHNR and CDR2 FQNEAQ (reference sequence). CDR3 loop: CASSLSGGGGYEQFF. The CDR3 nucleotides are TGTGCCAGCAGCCTTAGTGGGGGAGGTGGCTATGAGCAGTTCTTC.

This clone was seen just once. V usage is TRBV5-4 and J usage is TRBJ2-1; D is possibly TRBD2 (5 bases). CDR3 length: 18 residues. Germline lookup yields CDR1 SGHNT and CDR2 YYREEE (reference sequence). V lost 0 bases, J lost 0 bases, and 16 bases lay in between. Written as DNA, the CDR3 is TGTGCCAGCAGCTTGGCCGATTTCGCGGGTTTCTCCTACAATGAGCAGTTCTTC. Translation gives CASSLADFAGFSYNEQFF.

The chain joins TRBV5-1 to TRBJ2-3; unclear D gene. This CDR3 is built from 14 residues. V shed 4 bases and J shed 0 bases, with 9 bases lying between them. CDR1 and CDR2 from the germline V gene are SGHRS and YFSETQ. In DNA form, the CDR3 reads TGCGCCAGCAGCCCGGGTCAGAGCACAGATACGCAGTATTTT. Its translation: CASSPGQSTDTQYF.

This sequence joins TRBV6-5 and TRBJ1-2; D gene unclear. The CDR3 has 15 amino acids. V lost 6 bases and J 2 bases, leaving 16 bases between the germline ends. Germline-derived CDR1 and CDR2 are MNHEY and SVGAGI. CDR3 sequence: CASSPDRKNNYGYTF. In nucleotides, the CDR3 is TGTGCCAGCAGCCCTGACCGGAAAAACAACTATGGCTACACCTTC.

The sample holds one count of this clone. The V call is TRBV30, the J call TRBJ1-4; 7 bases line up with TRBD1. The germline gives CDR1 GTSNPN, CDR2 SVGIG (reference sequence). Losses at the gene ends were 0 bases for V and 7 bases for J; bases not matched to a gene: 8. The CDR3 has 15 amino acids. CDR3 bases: TGTGCCTGGAGTGTGAGGAGGGGGCAAAGTGAAAAACTGTTTTTT. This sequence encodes CAWSVRRGQSEKLFF.

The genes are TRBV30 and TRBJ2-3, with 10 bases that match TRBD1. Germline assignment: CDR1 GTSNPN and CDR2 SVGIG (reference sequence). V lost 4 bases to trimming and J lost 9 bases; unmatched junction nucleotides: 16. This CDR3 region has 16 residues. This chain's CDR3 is CAWTGASGTGAATQYF. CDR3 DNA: TGTGCCTGGACTGGGGCCTCCGGGACAGGGGCGGCCACGCAGTATTTT.

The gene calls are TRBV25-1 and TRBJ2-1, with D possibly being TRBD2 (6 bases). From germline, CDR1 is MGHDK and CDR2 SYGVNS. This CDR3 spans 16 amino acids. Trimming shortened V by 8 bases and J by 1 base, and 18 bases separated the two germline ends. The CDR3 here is CASHAMGEESYNEQFF. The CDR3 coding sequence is TGTGCCAGCCATGCCATGGGGGAGGAGTCCTACAATGAGCAGTTCTTC.

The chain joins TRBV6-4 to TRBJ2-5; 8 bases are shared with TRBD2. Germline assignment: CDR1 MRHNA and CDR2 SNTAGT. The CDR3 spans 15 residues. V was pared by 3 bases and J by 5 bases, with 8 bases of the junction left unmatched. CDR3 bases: TGTGCCAGCAGTGATCAAGCGGGAGAGGGGGAGACCCAGTACTTC. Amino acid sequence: CASSDQAGEGETQYF.